This paragraph covers one T cell receptor (beta chain) sequence. RNA transcripts provided the source from which TCR beta CDR3 regions were amplified. Primed by the HTBI set, a first-round RT-PCR was run on the TCR CDR3. TCRdb analysed the multiplex PCR reads with MiXCR anew, one entry per CDR3 protein. The repertoire includes about 350,000 distinct CDR3 sequences, about 15% of them detected once, and about 22% sits in the top ten. Germline V gene sequence: CDR1 SGHKS, CDR2 YYEKEE (reference sequence). Trimming shortened V by 0 bases and J by 4 bases, and 16 bases separated the two germline ends. The CDR3 is 16 residues long. These data belong to a study of T cells in Graves' hyperthyroidism and ophthalmopathy.

The rearrangement uses TRBV5-5 and TRBJ1-2; no firm D call. This TCR was sampled from a woman younger than 45 with Graves' hyperthyroidism. Sample: blood. The CDR3 region has the DNA TGTGCCAGCAGCTTGGATGACCGAGCGCTAGGCTATGGCTACACCTTC. Residues: CASSLDDRALGYGYTF.